The T cell receptor (beta chain) under discussion was sequenced for a study of blood T cells in healthy people across ages. Using a J-beta primer mix together with a sample-barcoded 5' primer, a second PCR was run for roughly 6 to 12 cycles. TCRdb itself ran the 5' RACE reads through MiXCR, one entry per CDR3 protein. The table includes about a million distinct CDR3 sequences, 45% to 60% detected once. Whole-study results and caveats: Unknown donor CMV status possibly confounded expanded clonotype changes.

Of note for this clonotype: The target antigen is unknown. Its ends do not fully match the called genes, so a read error is possible.

The CDR3 is 16 amino acids. Germline CDR1 LGHDT, CDR2 YNNKEL (reference sequence). V and J are TRBV3-1 and TRBJ2-1, with D perhaps given as TRBD1 or TRBD2 (5 bases each). The TCR comes from a woman between 55 and 75 years old in good health. Sequences were obtained from blood. The CDR3: CASSEGFRTKYNEQFF. DNA of the CDR3: TGTGCCAGCAGCGAGGGGTTTAGAACTAAATACAACGAGCAGTTCTTC.